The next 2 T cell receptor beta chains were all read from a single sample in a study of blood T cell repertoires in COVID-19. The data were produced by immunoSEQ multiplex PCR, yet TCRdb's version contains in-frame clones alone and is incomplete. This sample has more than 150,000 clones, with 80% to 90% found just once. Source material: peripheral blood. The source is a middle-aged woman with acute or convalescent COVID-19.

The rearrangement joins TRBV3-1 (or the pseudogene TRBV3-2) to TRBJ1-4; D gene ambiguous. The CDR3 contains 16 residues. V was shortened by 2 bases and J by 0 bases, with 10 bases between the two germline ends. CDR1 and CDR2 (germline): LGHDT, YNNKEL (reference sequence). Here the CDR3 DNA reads TGTGCCAGCAGCCAATCGGGAGAACCAACTAATGAAAAACTGTTTTTT. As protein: CASSQSGEPTNEKLFF.

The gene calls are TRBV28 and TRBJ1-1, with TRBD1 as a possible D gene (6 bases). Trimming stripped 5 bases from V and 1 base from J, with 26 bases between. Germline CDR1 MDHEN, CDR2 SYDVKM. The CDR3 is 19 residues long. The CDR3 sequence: CASSQTPGIGQQGNTEAFF. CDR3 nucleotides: TGTGCCAGCAGTCAAACACCAGGGATTGGACAGCAGGGGAACACTGAAGCTTTCTTT.